These 30 T cell receptor beta chains originate from one sample sequenced in a study of shared T cell receptors in the human thymus. The data were produced by immunoSEQ multiplex PCR, yet TCRdb's version contains in-frame clones alone and is incomplete. The table shows 450,000 to 650,000 clones, with 75% to 80% occurring only once. These same data were also listed under a study on human thymus T cells.

The sample comprised thymocytes. These receptors were collected from a boy younger than two with a congenital heart defect.

The J gene is TRBJ2-1, the V gene TRBV4-1; unclear D gene. Germline values: CDR1 MGHRA, CDR2 YSYEKL. V shed 1 base and J shed 8 bases, with 15 bases lying between them. This CDR3 has 15 residues. The CDR3 region is CASSQGSTPIHEQFF. The DNA of the CDR3 is TGCGCCAGCAGCCAAGGGTCTACGCCAATCCATGAGCAGTTCTTC.

DNA of the CDR3: TGTGCCAGCAGCTTTACCCCCTTCACAAATGAGCAGTTCTTC. Its translation is CASSFTPFTNEQFF. The chain joins TRBV7-2 to TRBJ2-1; no reliable D call. This CDR3 comprises 14 residues. Per germline, CDR1 SGHTA and CDR2 FQGNSA. Trimming shortened V by 3 bases and J by 7 bases, and 13 bases separated the two germline ends.

V gene TRBV9 combines with J gene TRBJ1-4; 8 bases fit TRBD1. Trimming at V came to 4 bases and at J to 0 bases, leaving 8 bases not matched to a gene. CDR1 and CDR2 (germline): SGDLS, YYNGEE. The CDR3 covers 17 residues. The CDR3 DNA is TGTGCCAGCAGCCCCCGACAGGGGAAATCAACTAATGAAAAACTGTTTTTT. This codes for CASSPRQGKSTNEKLFF.

V gene TRBV2 combines with J gene TRBJ2-5; maybe TRBD2 (6 bases). Germline lookup yields CDR1 SNHLY and CDR2 FYNNEI. The CDR3 runs to 14 residues. The germline V and J ends were trimmed by 5 bases and 4 bases, with 14 bases remaining between them. The CDR3 here is CASSTSLGSETQYF. The CDR3 DNA sequence: TGTGCCAGCAGTACTAGCTTAGGTTCAGAGACCCAGTACTTC.

The chain combines TRBV4-3 with TRBJ2-1, with D maybe TRBD1 (5 bases). Trimming left V 0 bases short and J 9 bases short, with 9 bases between. Germline values: CDR1 LGHNA, CDR2 YSLEER. CDR3 size: 13 residues. CDR3 residues: CASSQDVGVEQFF. CDR3 in DNA: TGCGCCAGCAGCCAAGATGTAGGGGTTGAGCAGTTCTTC.

CDR3 in DNA: TGCACCAGCAGCCTCCAATCAGTTAGAGGGTTTAGGTCCTACGAGCAGTACTTC. Its protein product is CTSSLQSVRGFRSYEQYF. The rearrangement uses TRBV1 and TRBJ2-5; the D segment call TRBD2 is taken from the table without a DNA check. Judging by the DNA end, TRBJ2-7 fits better; the J call may be wrong. TRBV1 is labeled a pseudogene. This CDR3 is 18 amino acids long.

The V call is TRBV4-1, the J call TRBJ1-5; 7 bases agree with TRBD1. V dropped 5 bases and J dropped 5; count of bases not matched to a gene: 9. The length of the CDR3 is 15 residues. Germline assignment: CDR1 MGHRA and CDR2 YSYEKL. The CDR3 spells CASSAQDRSHQPQHF. Written as DNA, the CDR3 is TGCGCCAGCAGCGCTCAGGACAGGTCTCATCAGCCCCAGCATTTT.

This clone was detected a few times. The chain uses TRBV28 and TRBJ2-7, with D tentatively TRBD1 (5 bases). V was cut by 5 bases and J by 6 bases, with 23 bases left in between. Germline V gene data show CDR1 as MDHEN and CDR2 as SYDVKM. This CDR3 is built from 16 residues. The chain's CDR3 is CASSPGWCRVQAEQYF. CDR3 in DNA: TGTGCCAGCAGTCCCGGTTGGTGCAGGGTTCAGGCCGAGCAGTACTTC. Supplemented by reference TRBV28 and TRBJ2-7, the full variable domain reads DVKVTQSSRYLVKRTGEKVFLECVQDMDHENMFWYRQDPGLGLRLIYFSYDVKMKEKGDIPEGYSVSREKKERFSLILESASTNQTSMYLCASSPGWCRVQAEQYFGPGTRLTVT.

This rearrangement joins TRBV4-3 to TRBJ2-3, with TRBD2 matching over 16 bases. The CDR3 is 20 amino acids. V gave up 4 bases and J gave up 5 bases; unmatched junction bases: 15. Germline-derived CDR1 and CDR2 are LGHNA and YSLEER. The CDR3 region has the DNA TGCGCCAGCAGCCTAAGCACCGGGACTAGCGGGAGGGGTGACAAAGATACGCAGTATTTT. Residues: CASSLSTGTSGRGDKDTQYF.

The CDR3 bases are TGTGCCATCAGTGAGTCGACAGGGGGCCGGGATGAGCAGTTCTTC. Translating gives CAISESTGGRDEQFF. This chain connects TRBV10-3 to TRBJ2-1, with 10 nucleotides matching TRBD1. The germline V gene has CDR1 ENHRY and CDR2 SYGVKD. V was pared by 0 bases and J by 8 bases, with 4 bases of the junction left unmatched. This CDR3 is built from 15 residues.

The chain has TRBV7-9 and TRBJ2-7; TRBD2 might be the D (5 bases). This CDR3 contains 13 residues. Germline assignment: CDR1 SEHNR and CDR2 FQNEAQ (reference sequence). The V end lost 4 bases, the J end lost 7 bases, and 14 bases lay between the germline ends. The CDR3 loop reads CASSWRPGREQYF. CDR3 coding DNA: TGTGCCAGCAGCTGGCGCCCTGGGAGAGAGCAGTACTTC.

The chain employs TRBV19 and TRBJ1-2; 8 bases agree with TRBD1. The germline CDR1 and CDR2 sequences are LNHDA and SQIVND (reference sequence). This CDR3 is 15 amino acids long. Trimming cost V 0 bases and J 4 bases; bases outside gene matches: 4. The CDR3 DNA reads TGTGCCAGTAGTATAGAGTCTACAGGGGGCTATGGCTACACCTTC. Encoded protein: CASSIESTGGYGYTF.

The chain uses TRBV4-1 and TRBJ2-3, with a tentative D call TRBD2 (6 bases). This CDR3 has 16 residues. Between the trimmed V and J ends, which lost 2 bases and 0 bases, there was a span of 12 bases. The V gene's germline CDR1 is MGHRA and CDR2 YSYEKL. The DNA for the CDR3 is TGCGCCAGCAGCCAATTATCTAGCGCCAGCACAGATACGCAGTATTTT. Protein sequence: CASSQLSSASTDTQYF.

The rearrangement joins TRBV12-5 to TRBJ2-1; TRBD2 matches at 11 bases. There are 15 residues in the CDR3. CDR1 and CDR2 from the germline V gene are LGHNT and FRNRAP. V lost 8 bases to trimming and J lost 7 bases; unmatched junction nucleotides: 10. The CDR3 region is CASIKPGLAANEQFF. The CDR3 DNA reads TGTGCTAGTATCAAACCGGGACTAGCGGCGAATGAGCAGTTCTTC.

The genes are TRBV4-1 and TRBJ1-2; D gene ambiguous. The CDR3 is 12 residues long. The V gene's germline CDR1 is MGHRA and CDR2 YSYEKL. The V end lost 0 bases, the J end lost 7 bases, and 6 bases lay between the germline ends. CDR3 coding DNA: TGCGCCAGCAGCCAAGACGCGGGTGGCTACACCTTC. This encodes CASSQDAGGYTF.

The chain recombines TRBV14 with TRBJ1-3, with D possibly TRBD1 on 5 matching bases. V lost 1 base, J lost 8 bases, and 9 bases lay in between. CDR3 size: 13 residues. CDR1 and CDR2 (germline): SGHDN, FVKESK. CDR3 loop: CASSQGSGYTIYF. CDR3 coding DNA: TGTGCCAGCAGCCAAGGATCAGGGTACACCATATATTTT.

The chain has TRBV30 and TRBJ2-5; no definite D call. The CDR3 is 14 amino acids. CDR1 GTSNPN and CDR2 SVGIG come from the germline V gene (reference sequence). Trimming removed 0 bases at V and 5 bases at J, with 13 bases between. CDR3 loop: CAWSVELPRETQYF. For the CDR3, the DNA is TGTGCCTGGAGTGTAGAGCTCCCGAGGGAGACCCAGTACTTC.

The chain employs TRBV4-3 and TRBJ2-1, with 10 bases lining up with TRBD2. The CDR3 totals 16 residues. The germline V gene encodes CDR1 LGHNA and CDR2 YSLEER. Trimming took 8 bases from V and 6 from J; bases not matched to a gene: 13. The CDR3 nucleotides are TGCGCCAGCCTTATGGCTAGCGGGAGTTACTCCAATGAGCAGTTCTTC. Translating gives CASLMASGSYSNEQFF.

J is TRBJ1-5 and V is TRBV27, with 12 positions matching TRBD1. This CDR3 is 16 amino acids long. Looked up from germline, CDR1 is MNHEY and CDR2 is SMNVEV (reference sequence). The V and J ends lost 6 bases and 5 bases, in that order; junction bases with no gene match: 8. CDR3 sequence: CASSSGTGGRDQPQHF. The DNA of the CDR3 is TGTGCCAGCAGCTCCGGGACAGGGGGCAGAGATCAGCCCCAGCATTTT.

The chain employs TRBV2 and TRBJ2-2; TRBD2 matches at 12 bases. Unmatched junction bases numbered 5, after V lost 11 bases and J lost 7 bases. This CDR3 has 13 residues. Germline V lookup: CDR1 SNHLY, CDR2 FYNNEI. CDR3 protein: CALAGGPGGELFF. CDR3 bases: TGTGCCCTAGCGGGAGGGCCAGGCGGGGAGCTGTTTTTT.

This rearrangement joins TRBV28 to TRBJ2-7, with 11 bases aligning to TRBD2. Germline-derived CDR1 and CDR2 are MDHEN and SYDVKM. With V trimmed by 5 bases and J by 5 bases, 8 bases remained unmatched. The CDR3 totals 15 residues. In nucleotides, the CDR3 is TGTGCCAGCAGTCTCACTAGCGGGAGAAAAGACGAGCAGTACTTC. It codes for CASSLTSGRKDEQYF.

V gene TRBV15 combines with J gene TRBJ2-7; 10 nucleotides match TRBD2. V lost 0 bases to trimming and J lost 3 bases; unmatched junction nucleotides: 20. The CDR3 is 21 residues long. Per germline, CDR1 LNHNV and CDR2 YYDKDF (reference sequence). CDR3 region: CATSRDRQGKDDGLAVYEQYF. The DNA of the CDR3 is TGTGCCACCAGCAGAGATAGGCAGGGAAAAGACGACGGACTAGCGGTCTACGAGCAGTACTTC.

This chain uses TRBV6-4 with TRBJ2-3; D is uncertain. The V and J ends lost 2 bases and 4 bases respectively, with 7 bases between them. The CDR3 sequence is 13 residues long. CDR1 and CDR2 (germline): MRHNA, SNTAGT. The DNA for the CDR3 is TGTGCCAGCAGTGACCCTTTATCAGATACGCAGTATTTT. It specifies CASSDPLSDTQYF.

J is TRBJ2-2 and V is TRBV10-3; 12 bases line up with TRBD2. Germline trimming cut 5 bases from V and 5 bases from J; bases unmatched to any gene: 6. Germline V CDR1 and CDR2: ENHRY, SYGVKD. CDR3 length equals 16 residues. The DNA for the CDR3 is TGTGCCATCAGTCCAATACTAGCGGGAGGAACCGGGGAGCTGTTTTTT. Residues: CAISPILAGGTGELFF.

In its sample, this clone was seen once. This chain joins TRBV6-5 and TRBJ2-5; possibly TRBD2 for D (6 bases). The CDR3 is made up of 13 amino acids. Deletions cut 5 bases from V and 5 bases from J, with 12 bases between. Germline CDR1 is MNHEY and CDR2 is SVGAGI. CDR3 DNA: TGTGCCAGCAGTACGACTAGAGGGGAGACCCAGTACTTC. Amino acid sequence: CASSTTRGETQYF.

The genes are TRBV25-1 and TRBJ2-3; no clear D. The CDR3 spans 13 residues. The germline V and J ends were trimmed by 1 base and 7 bases, with 9 bases remaining between them. Per germline, CDR1 MGHDK and CDR2 SYGVNS. CDR3 loop: CASSESQNHTQYF. The CDR3 nucleotides read TGTGCCAGCAGTGAATCGCAGAACCATACGCAGTATTTT.

The chain carries TRBV4-2 and TRBJ2-3; D unresolved. Germline CDR1 is LGHNA and CDR2 is YNFKEQ. Trimming cost V 1 base and J 3 bases, with 8 bases left between them. The CDR3 consists of 14 residues. The CDR3 loop is CASSQVDSTDTQYF. In DNA form, the CDR3 reads TGTGCCAGCAGCCAAGTCGACTCTACAGATACGCAGTATTTT.

The V and J genes are TRBV18 and TRBJ2-1, with 9 bases identical to TRBD1. The CDR3 loop spans 17 amino acids. V gave up 3 bases and J gave up 8 bases; unmatched junction bases: 14. CDR1 and CDR2 from the germline V gene are KGHSH and LQKENI. This CDR3 is CASSPIPPGTGPDEQFF. The DNA of the CDR3 is TGTGCCAGCTCACCGATCCCCCCCGGGACAGGGCCCGATGAGCAGTTCTTC.

The V and J genes are TRBV28 and TRBJ2-3; D possibly corresponds to TRBD1 (6 bases). Trimming pared 7 bases from V and 9 bases from J, leaving 17 bases between. This CDR3 has 13 residues. CDR1 is MDHEN and CDR2 is SYDVKM in the germline V gene. CDR3 coding DNA: TGTGCCAGCATCCCCCCGGGTGGGGGCACGCAGTATTTT. Its translation: CASIPPGGGTQYF.

V gene TRBV13 combines with J gene TRBJ2-1; 8 bases agree with TRBD2. The CDR3 runs to 18 residues. Unmatched junction bases numbered 19, after V lost 5 bases and J lost 7 bases. Germline loops: CDR1 PRHDT, CDR2 FYEKMQ (reference sequence). In DNA form, the CDR3 reads TGTGCCAGCAGCCAGAGGACTAGCCACACACTCCTCGGGAATGAGCAGTTCTTC. Translation: CASSQRTSHTLLGNEQFF.